This is a list of T cell receptor beta chains from one sample in a study of shared clonotypes between healthy human individuals. Generated by immunoSEQ multiplex PCR, the TCRdb table keeps only in-frame clones and is missing some. The repertoire consists of 1,400,000 or so clones, with 98% to 99% occurring once and the leading ten covering under 0.45%. The sequenced material came from naive CD4+ T cells sorted from blood. The receptors derive from a man younger than 45 in good health. CDR3s include the opening cysteine and the closing phenylalanine or tryptophan. The order of the fields is clone size, J gene, V gene, D gene, CDR3 protein, CDR3 DNA. D genes are given only for firm matches. Clone size is stated in some rows and not others, as once, few, many or a class when expanded.

once	TRBJ2-2	TRBV18	NA	CASSLPGAGTGELFF	TGTGCCAGCTCCCTTCCGGGGGCCGGGACCGGGGAGCTGTTTTTT
NA	TRBJ2-2	TRBV7-6	NA	CASSGGRHTGELFF	TGTGCCAGCAGCGGGGGACGGCACACCGGGGAGCTGTTTTTT
NA	TRBJ1-5	TRBV28	NA	CASSPDTIQPQHF	TGTGCCAGCAGTCCCGACACGATTCAGCCCCAGCATTTT
NA	TRBJ1-1	TRBV27	NA	CASSFRTGNSEAFF	TGTGCCAGCAGTTTTCGAACAGGGAATTCTGAAGCTTTCTTT
NA	TRBJ2-3	TRBV14	NA	CASSQDWADTQYF	TGTGCCAGCAGCCAAGATTGGGCGGATACGCAGTATTTT
once	TRBJ2-1	TRBV11-2	TRBD2	CASSLASGRVHVDNEQFF	TGTGCCAGCAGCTTAGCTAGCGGGAGGGTCCATGTGGACAATGAGCAGTTCTTC
NA	TRBJ1-2	TRBV28	NA	CASSLRLVNYGYTF	TGTGCCAGCAGTTTACGGCTCGTGAACTATGGCTACACCTTC
NA	TRBJ2-7	TRBV6-5	NA	CASSSTGRTTYEQYF	TGTGCCAGCAGTTCCACGGGACGGACTACCTACGAGCAGTACTTC
NA	TRBJ2-7	TRBV4-1	NA	CASSPLTDGLGGPYEQYF	TGCGCCAGCAGCCCTCTAACCGACGGACTAGGGGGTCCCTACGAGCAGTACTTC
NA	TRBJ1-1	TRBV14	TRBD1	CASSTRTGLLTEAFF	TGTGCCAGCAGCACTAGGACAGGCCTACTCACTGAAGCTTTCTTT
NA	TRBJ2-3	TRBV7-2	NA	CASSLPGTDTQYF	TGTGCCAGCAGCTTGCCAGGGACAGATACGCAGTATTTT
NA	TRBJ1-5	TRBV19	NA	CASTSSNQPQHF	TGTGCCAGTACTTCCTCCAATCAGCCCCAGCATTTT
NA	TRBJ2-3	TRBV5-1	NA	CASSLAGGTGLDTQYF	TGCGCCAGCAGCTTGGCGGGCGGGACGGGCTTGGATACGCAGTATTTT
NA	TRBJ2-7	TRBV18	NA	CASSPSEGGVRNEQYF	TGTGCCAGCTCACCCTCGGAGGGCGGGGTCCGTAACGAGCAGTACTTC
NA	TRBJ2-7	TRBV2	TRBD1	CASSRGQGSYEQYF	TGTGCCAGCAGCCGGGGACAGGGCTCCTACGAGCAGTACTTC
NA	TRBJ2-1	TRBV5-1	TRBD2	CASSERPTSGRGNEQFF	TGCGCCAGCAGCGAACGCCCGACTAGCGGGAGAGGCAATGAGCAGTTCTTC
NA	TRBJ2-2	TRBV5-1	NA	CASSLSRNTGELFF	TGCGCCAGCAGCTTGAGCAGGAACACCGGGGAGCTGTTTTTT
NA	TRBJ2-7	TRBV5-4	NA	CASGTPISEQYF	TGTGCCAGCGGGACTCCAATCTCCGAGCAGTACTTC
once	TRBJ2-7	TRBV6-5	TRBD2	CASSYGVAGAYYEQYF	TGTGCCAGCAGTTATGGAGTGGCGGGAGCCTACTACGAGCAGTACTTC
NA	TRBJ2-7	TRBV5-6	NA	CASSLGHPLEQYF	TGTGCCAGCAGCTTGGGACACCCTCTCGAGCAGTACTTC
NA	TRBJ2-3	TRBV14	NA	CASKVSQSTDTQYF	TGTGCCAGCAAGGTTTCACAGAGCACAGATACGCAGTATTTT
NA	TRBJ2-1	TRBV30	TRBD2	CAWSVLVGTPGGNEQFF	TGTGCCTGGAGTGTACTCGTCGGAACCCCGGGGGGGAATGAGCAGTTCTTC
NA	TRBJ2-1	TRBV5-1	NA	CASSLGAATNYNEQFF	TGCGCCAGCAGCTTGGGTGCAGCGACCAATTACAATGAGCAGTTCTTC
NA	TRBJ2-1	TRBV18	NA	CASSPQAGQYNEQFF	TGTGCCAGCTCACCACAAGCGGGACAGTACAATGAGCAGTTCTTC
NA	TRBJ2-3	TRBV7-9	TRBD2	CASSVSGRGGTDTQYF	TGTGCCAGCTCGGTTAGCGGGAGAGGGGGGACAGATACGCAGTATTTT
NA	TRBJ2-1	TRBV10-1	NA	CASSGSGGKSEQFF	TGCGCCAGCAGTGGCTCAGGGGGGAAGTCTGAGCAGTTCTTC
NA	TRBJ2-7	TRBV9	NA	CASSVASSAYEQYF	TGTGCCAGCAGCGTAGCAAGCTCCGCCTACGAGCAGTACTTC
NA	TRBJ2-3	TRBV5-5	NA	CASSLDSSTDTQYF	TGTGCCAGCAGCTTGGACAGCAGCACAGATACGCAGTATTTT
NA	TRBJ1-2	TRBV18	TRBD1	CASSPQNVVGGNYGYTF	TGTGCCAGCTCACCGCAGAACGTAGTAGGGGGCAACTATGGCTACACCTTC
NA	TRBJ1-1	TRBV5-6	TRBD1	CASSPTGQVNTEAFF	TGTGCCAGCAGCCCTACGGGACAGGTGAACACTGAAGCTTTCTTT
NA	TRBJ2-7	TRBV11-2	NA	CASSLILSKGFEQYF	TGTGCCAGCAGCTTAATATTAAGTAAGGGCTTCGAGCAGTACTTC
NA	TRBJ1-2	TRBV6-6	NA	CASKGTGIGYGYTF	TGTGCCAGCAAGGGAACAGGGATTGGGTATGGCTACACCTTC
NA	TRBJ2-7	TRBV18	NA	CASSGAATWEQYF	TGTGCCAGCTCAGGCGCAGCGACTTGGGAGCAGTACTTC
NA	TRBJ1-2	TRBV2	NA	CASSESRKSGGYTF	TGTGCCAGCAGTGAGTCCAGAAAATCAGGGGGCTACACCTTC
NA	TRBJ2-7	TRBV5-4	TRBD1	CASSRQGADEQYF	TGTGCCAGCAGCCGACAGGGGGCCGACGAGCAGTACTTC
NA	TRBJ2-7	TRBV6-6	TRBD2	CATFRDYSTYEQYF	TGTGCCACGTTCCGGGACTACAGTACCTACGAGCAGTACTTC
NA	TRBJ2-7	TRBV5-6	TRBD2	CASSIGEGLSYEQYF	TGTGCCAGCAGTATAGGGGAGGGCCTCTCCTACGAGCAGTACTTC
NA	TRBJ2-3	TRBV7-9	NA	CASSSISVTDTQYF	TGTGCCAGCAGCTCAATTAGCGTCACAGATACGCAGTATTTT
NA	TRBJ2-7	TRBV29-1	NA	CSVGGRTSRGEGSYEQYF	TGCAGCGTTGGGGGCCGAACCTCCAGGGGAGAAGGCTCCTACGAGCAGTACTTC
NA	TRBJ2-3	TRBV10-3	NA	CAISGWEGTDTQYF	TGTGCCATCAGTGGATGGGAGGGCACAGATACGCAGTATTTT
NA	TRBJ2-7	TRBV25-1	NA	CASRAVGTYEQYF	TGTGCCAGCAGAGCAGTCGGTACCTACGAGCAGTACTTC
NA	TRBJ2-5	TRBV6-1	NA	CASSHGQYETQYF	TGTGCCAGCAGCCACGGACAGTATGAGACCCAGTACTTC
NA	TRBJ2-7	TRBV9	TRBD2	CASSASTSGGTYEQYF	TGTGCCAGCAGCGCCTCGACTAGCGGGGGTACCTACGAGCAGTACTTC
NA	TRBJ1-3	TRBV6-5	NA	CASSSQGSGNTIYF	TGTGCCAGCAGTTCACAGGGCTCGGGAAACACCATATATTTT
NA	TRBJ2-3	TRBV7-9	TRBD2	CASSLFAGGLNTDTQYF	TGTGCCAGCAGCTTATTTGCGGGAGGACTGAACACAGATACGCAGTATTTT
once	TRBJ2-1	TRBV6-5	NA	CATRRGAYNEQFF	TGTGCCACTAGGAGGGGCGCATACAATGAGCAGTTCTTC
NA	TRBJ1-1	TRBV29-1	NA	CSVEGRSFGEAFF	TGCAGCGTTGAGGGTAGGAGTTTTGGTGAAGCTTTCTTT
NA	TRBJ2-6	TRBV19	NA	CASSILGSSGANVLTF	TGTGCCAGTAGTATCCTTGGTTCCTCTGGGGCCAACGTCCTGACTTTC
NA	TRBJ2-4	TRBV28	TRBD2	CASSLGTSGGVNIQYF	TGTGCCAGCAGTTTGGGGACCTCGGGGGGAGTAAACATTCAGTACTTC
NA	TRBJ1-4	TRBV9	NA	CASSPRLGSTNEKLFF	TGTGCCAGCAGCCCCAGGCTGGGATCAACTAATGAAAAACTGTTTTTT
NA	TRBJ2-7	TRBV29-1	TRBD2	CSVGGLAGVREQYF	TGCAGCGTTGGGGGACTAGCGGGAGTGAGGGAGCAGTACTTC
NA	TRBJ2-2	TRBV9	NA	CASSVGQSANTGELFF	TGTGCCAGCAGCGTAGGGCAGAGCGCGAACACCGGGGAGCTGTTTTTT
NA	TRBJ2-7	TRBV11-3	NA	CASSLVGYEQYF	TGTGCCAGCAGCTTAGTGGGTTACGAGCAGTACTTC
NA	TRBJ2-3	TRBV7-2	TRBD2	CASSLRGLRASGRDTQYF	TGTGCCAGCAGCTTAAGGGGTTTGCGGGCTAGCGGCAGGGATACGCAGTATTTT
NA	TRBJ2-2	TRBV10-3	NA	CAISDRGKNTGGELFF	TGTGCCATCAGTGACAGGGGAAAGAATACGGGCGGGGAGCTGTTTTTT
NA	TRBJ2-1	TRBV18	NA	CASSPRSWGEQFF	TGTGCCAGCTCACCTCGAAGTTGGGGTGAGCAGTTCTTC
NA	TRBJ2-1	TRBV2	NA	CASKRRETSYNEQFF	TGTGCCAGCAAGCGTCGGGAGACCTCCTACAATGAGCAGTTCTTC